This TCR beta chain was sequenced for a study of human thymus T cells. Study-level findings and limits: Highly overlapping thymic repertoires among unrelated individuals were reported in related research. Seemingly biased V and J gene usage marked thymic and blood repertoires.

The data were produced by immunoSEQ multiplex PCR, yet TCRdb's version contains in-frame clones alone and is incomplete. The sample records about 78,000 clones, roughly 96% being singletons. Of note for this clone: Antigen unknown.

The source of the thymus tissue was resections taken during corrective heart surgery. Germline loops: CDR1 ENHRY, CDR2 SYGVKD. The V end lost 3 bases, the J end lost 6 bases, and 21 bases lay between the germline ends. The length of the CDR3 is 16 residues. Sample: thymus tissue. The chain couples TRBV10-3 to TRBJ2-7; D is possibly TRBD1 (5 bases). This sequence originates from a boy younger than two with a congenital heart defect but otherwise immunologically healthy. CDR3 region: CAISEKGRSKVSEQYF. The DNA for the CDR3 is TGTGCCATCAGTGAAAAGGGGCGATCTAAGGTATCCGAGCAGTACTTC.